This passage covers 23 T cell receptor beta chains from one sample sequenced in a study of blood T cell repertoires in COVID-19. The data were produced by immunoSEQ multiplex PCR, yet TCRdb's version contains in-frame clones alone and is incomplete. This sample has about 280,000 clones, with about 85% found just once. Sequences were obtained from peripheral blood. These receptors all stem from a human donor in a cohort sampled during active COVID-19.

This chain uses TRBV7-8 with TRBJ2-2; D remains ambiguous. Trimming stripped 1 base from V and 6 bases from J, with 9 bases between. CDR1 is SGHVS and CDR2 is FQNEAQ in the germline V gene. This CDR3 contains 14 residues. The CDR3 nucleotides read TGTGCCAGCAGCTTAGGCACGCGCCCCGGGGAGCTGTTTTTT. Its protein is CASSLGTRPGELFF.

The chain uses TRBV15 and TRBJ2-5; D is ambiguous. V gave up 0 bases and J gave up 1 base, with 3 bases separating them. Germline loops: CDR1 LNHNV, CDR2 YYDKDF (reference sequence). The CDR3 is 13 amino acids. This chain's CDR3 is CATSRDRQETQYF. The CDR3 DNA is TGTGCCACCAGCAGAGATCGCCAAGAGACCCAGTACTTC.

This chain connects TRBV6-6 to TRBJ2-3; 7 bases are a match to TRBD1. Germline V gene data show CDR1 as MNHNY and CDR2 as SVGAGI (reference sequence). V was clipped by 5 bases and J by 0 bases; unmatched bases: 5. The CDR3 length is 15 residues. CDR3 sequence: CASSLRQGSTDTQYF. DNA for the CDR3: TGTGCCAGCAGTCTCAGACAGGGTAGCACAGATACGCAGTATTTT.

V and J are TRBV5-4 and TRBJ1-2; 8 bases match TRBD1. The J segment lost 3 bases and the V segment lost 4 bases, leaving 2 bases of the junction unmatched. The CDR3 runs 13 residues. Looked up from germline, CDR1 is SGHNT and CDR2 is YYREEE (reference sequence). CDR3 DNA sequence: TGTGCCAGCAGCGTGGACAGGGACTATGGCTACACCTTC. The encoded protein is CASSVDRDYGYTF.

The rearrangement uses TRBV4-3 and TRBJ2-6; no definite D call. The V end was cut by 7 bases, the J end by 2 bases, with 6 bases between. CDR3 size: 13 residues. Looked up from germline, CDR1 is LGHNA and CDR2 is YSLEER. CDR3 residues: CASKNTGANVLTF. The CDR3 DNA sequence: TGCGCCAGCAAGAACACTGGGGCCAACGTCCTGACTTTC.

The gene calls are TRBV19 and TRBJ1-1; D is perhaps TRBD1 (5 bases). The V gene's germline CDR1 is LNHDA and CDR2 SQIVND (reference sequence). The V and J ends lost 3 bases and 3 bases respectively, with 23 bases between them. The CDR3 is made up of 18 amino acids. The DNA of the CDR3 is TGTGCCAGTAGTATTGCCCCGGGACTCCATCTCCCCCACACTGAAGCTTTCTTT. Residues: CASSIAPGLHLPHTEAFF.

V and J are TRBV4-3 and TRBJ1-2; the match to TRBD1 covers 7 bases. This CDR3 spans 13 amino acids. V shed 3 bases, J shed 5 bases, and the junction held 3 bases outside the gene matches. Per the germline V gene, CDR1 is LGHNA and CDR2 is YSLEER. The CDR3, as DNA: TGCGCCAGCAGCCATGGGACAGCTTATGGCTACACCTTC. Its translation is CASSHGTAYGYTF.

The chain combines TRBV4-1 with TRBJ2-3; 10 bases map to TRBD2. V dropped 8 bases and J dropped 5; count of bases not matched to a gene: 10. The CDR3 extends over 15 amino acids. Germline CDR1 is MGHRA and CDR2 is YSYEKL. This chain's CDR3 is CASAPQAGGLDTQYF. CDR3 coding DNA: TGCGCCAGCGCCCCGCAAGCGGGAGGGTTAGATACGCAGTATTTT.

As regards this clone: Distinct nucleotide sequences in the sample also encode this CDR3. The V and J genes are TRBV6-1 and TRBJ2-7; D gene unclear. V lost 2 bases and J 4 bases, leaving 3 bases between the germline ends. Germline V gene data show CDR1 as MNHNS and CDR2 as SASEGT. The CDR3 is 11 residues long. CDR3 residues: CASSELYEQYF. The CDR3 nucleotides read TGTGCCAGCAGTGAACTGTACGAGCAGTACTTC.

As for this clone: One end of the junction does not line up with germline, which may come from a read error. The chain joins TRBV6-2 or TRBV6-3 to TRBJ2-7, with 11 bases matching TRBD2. The V gene's germline CDR1 is MNHEY and CDR2 SVGEGT. This CDR3 spans 13 amino acids. For the CDR3, the DNA is TGTGCCAGCAGTTACTTGCCTAGCGGGAGGACGGACTTC. Encoded protein: CASSYLPSGRTDF.

The CDR3 region is CASSPSTGTTRPDEQFF. CDR3 bases: TGTGCCAGCTCACCAAGCACCGGGACAACCCGTCCGGATGAGCAGTTCTTC. The chain carries TRBV18 and TRBJ2-1; D possibly corresponds to TRBD1 (6 bases). The germline V gene encodes CDR1 KGHSH and CDR2 LQKENI. Trimming stripped 2 bases from V and 8 bases from J, with 22 bases between. The CDR3 is 17 residues long.

As for this clone: Other DNA sequences from this sample encode an identical CDR3 as well. This sequence joins TRBV18 and TRBJ1-1; D is ambiguous. This CDR3 contains 14 residues. The germline V gene encodes CDR1 KGHSH and CDR2 LQKENI. V lost 3 bases and J lost 0, with 8 bases in between. CDR3 residues: CASSPSTVNTEAFF. The CDR3 DNA is TGTGCCAGCTCACCTTCGACTGTGAACACTGAAGCTTTCTTT.

The count of this clone is one. V gene TRBV27 combines with J gene TRBJ2-1; 11 bases fit TRBD2. The germline V gene has CDR1 MNHEY and CDR2 SMNVEV (reference sequence). This CDR3 comprises 20 residues. The V gene end was trimmed by 3 bases and the J gene end by 0 bases; junction bases not matched to a gene: 13. CDR3 sequence: CASSFSASGRLRYSYNEQFF. As DNA, the CDR3 is TGTGCCAGCAGTTTTTCGGCTAGCGGGAGGTTGAGGTACTCCTACAATGAGCAGTTCTTC.

This chain connects TRBV6-6 to TRBJ1-1, with D unresolved. This CDR3 comprises 14 residues. CDR1 MNHNY and CDR2 SVGAGI come from the germline V gene (reference sequence). V shed 5 bases and J shed 2 bases, with 12 bases lying between them. This chain's CDR3 is CASSDRRGNTEAFF. The DNA for the CDR3 is TGTGCCAGCAGTGATCGACGGGGAAACACTGAAGCTTTCTTT.

The chain links TRBV7-6 to TRBJ1-3, with a possible D match to TRBD1 (5 bases). The CDR3 loop spans 13 amino acids. Germline V CDR1 and CDR2: SGHVS, FNYEAQ. Trimming shortened V by 5 bases and J by 2 bases, and 7 bases separated the two germline ends. The CDR3, as DNA: TGTGCCAGCAGCCCGACAGCTGGAAACACCATATATTTT. Translated: CASSPTAGNTIYF.

The chain has TRBV2 and TRBJ1-4, with D hard to call. The CDR3 is 13 amino acids. Germline CDR1 and CDR2: SNHLY and FYNNEI. Trimming took off 0 bases at V and 8 bases at J, with 7 bases between the two ends. This CDR3 reads CASSEARWEKLFF. CDR3 in DNA: TGTGCCAGCAGTGAAGCCCGGTGGGAAAAACTGTTTTTT.

The CDR3, as DNA: TGTGCCAGCAGGCAAACAGGGAGTAACTATGGCTACACCTTC. Its protein is CASRQTGSNYGYTF. The chain is built from TRBV28 and TRBJ1-2, with D possibly being TRBD1 (6 bases). V was shortened by 6 bases and J by 1 base, with 12 bases between the two germline ends. The CDR3 has 14 residues. CDR1 and CDR2 from the germline V gene are MDHEN and SYDVKM.

The CDR3 reads CASTGQGNTIYF. DNA of the CDR3: TGCGCCAGCACCGGACAGGGAAACACCATATATTTT. The chain recombines TRBV10-1 with TRBJ1-3, with D maybe TRBD1 (6 bases). The CDR3 is made up of 12 amino acids. Germline lookup yields CDR1 WNHNN and CDR2 SYGVQD (reference sequence). V dropped 7 bases and J dropped 4 bases, with 8 bases sitting between them.

The count of this clone is one. The chain has TRBV7-3 and TRBJ2-2, with D maybe TRBD1 (6 bases). V lost 1 base and J 1 base, leaving 10 bases between the germline ends. Germline V gives CDR1 SGHTA, CDR2 FQGTGA. The CDR3 has 16 residues. The CDR3 nucleotides read TGTGCCAGCAGCTTAATGTCGACAGGGAACACCGGGGAGCTGTTTTTT. Amino acid sequence: CASSLMSTGNTGELFF.

V and J are TRBV5-4 and TRBJ2-7; 8 bases line up with TRBD2. CDR3 length: 14 residues. Losses at the gene ends were 0 bases for V and 3 bases for J; bases not matched to a gene: 2. Germline CDR1 SGHNT, CDR2 YYREEE (reference sequence). The CDR3 bases are TGTGCCAGCAGCTTGGACGGGAGGGGCTACGAGCAGTACTTC. The encoded protein is CASSLDGRGYEQYF.

CDR3 sequence: CASSEAFRGAEQYF. The DNA of the CDR3 is TGTGCCAGCAGTGAAGCATTCAGGGGGGCAGAGCAGTACTTC. This chain connects TRBV6-1 to TRBJ2-7, with D perhaps matching TRBD1 (7 bases). The germline V gene encodes CDR1 MNHNS and CDR2 SASEGT. The CDR3 covers 14 residues. V shed 0 bases and J shed 7 bases, with 13 bases lying between them.

V usage is TRBV19 and J usage is TRBJ2-3; TRBD1 might be the D (6 bases). This CDR3 spans 16 amino acids. Germline V lookup: CDR1 LNHDA, CDR2 SQIVND (reference sequence). V was clipped by 5 bases and J by 2 bases, with 17 bases between them. CDR3 DNA: TGTGCCAGTAGTGCAGGGGCGGGCTTGCTCACAGATACGCAGTATTTT. Its protein product is CASSAGAGLLTDTQYF.

The CDR3 DNA reads TGTGCCATCAGACCTAGCGGAAAAACTACAATGGTGGGCAATGAGCAGTTCTTC. It codes for CAIRPSGKTTMVGNEQFF. This sequence joins TRBV10-3 and TRBJ2-1; 7 positions match TRBD2. In germline, CDR1 is ENHRY, CDR2 SYGVKD. J lost 6 bases, V lost 6 bases, and 20 bases had no gene match. The CDR3 has 18 residues.